These 30 T cell receptor beta chains originate from one sample sequenced in a study of a mutant IDH1 vaccine in newly diagnosed glioma. Profiling relied on immunoSEQ multiplex PCR, and the TCRdb table lists in-frame clones only, not all of them. This sample has around 41,000 clones, with more than 60% found just once. These receptors are not linked to any known antigen. Specified time point: week 23, last vaccination. The investigators gave 300 ug of mutant IDH1 20-mer peptide in each vaccine dose, together with topical imiquimod. Sequenced material: PBMCs, taken from a glioma patient whose treatment included an IDH1 peptide vaccine. The receptors here all came from a woman aged 40-49 years with glioma. Some clones in this sample may be carry-over from other donors' samples.

The chain is built from TRBV18 and TRBJ2-1, with 11 bases fitting TRBD1. Germline CDR1 and CDR2: KGHSH and LQKENI. The V gene end was trimmed by 7 bases and the J gene end by 7 bases; junction bases not matched to a gene: 9. CDR3 length equals 15 residues. The CDR3 DNA sequence: TGTGCCAGCTTACCCGCCGGGACAGGGGGGAATGAGCAGTTCTTC. Its translation is CASLPAGTGGNEQFF.

The chain carries TRBV5-4 and TRBJ1-1; D is unresolved. V gave up 2 bases and J gave up 1 base, with 9 bases separating them. The germline V gene has CDR1 SGHNT and CDR2 YYREEE (reference sequence). This CDR3 has 14 residues. The CDR3 sequence is CASSLNPQNTEAFF. The CDR3 bases are TGTGCCAGCAGCTTAAATCCGCAGAACACTGAAGCTTTCTTT.

This chain links TRBV9 with TRBJ1-6, with TRBD1 identical over 8 bases. The CDR3 spans 16 residues. Germline CDR1 SGDLS, CDR2 YYNGEE. Trimming at V came to 7 bases and at J to 7 bases, leaving 13 bases not matched to a gene. The CDR3 region is CASGRGSGTGNSPLHF. The CDR3 DNA reads TGTGCCAGCGGCCGGGGGTCCGGGACAGGAAATTCACCCCTCCACTTT.

In DNA, the CDR3 is TGTGCCAGCAGCTTAGGGAGCCGCGGGAGGACCTCCGGGGAGCTGTTTTTT. It yields the protein CASSLGSRGRTSGELFF. This chain connects TRBV7-9 to TRBJ2-2; 8 bases agree with TRBD2. V trimming: 1 base; J trimming: 6 bases; junction bases outside the gene matches: 10. Germline CDR1 and CDR2: SEHNR and FQNEAQ (reference sequence). CDR3 length: 17 amino acids.

This chain connects TRBV6-5 to TRBJ1-3; no clear D. Per germline, CDR1 MNHEY and CDR2 SVGAGI. With 7 bases removed from V and 0 bases from J, the gap between germline ends came to 4 bases. This CDR3 has 12 residues. The CDR3 DNA reads TGTGCCAGCACGTCCTCTGGAAACACCATATATTTT. Its protein product is CASTSSGNTIYF.

The DNA for the CDR3 is TGTGCCAGCAGCTTAGTTTCCAGTGACAGGTTTAACACCCTCCACTTT. This encodes CASSLVSSDRFNTLHF. The chain employs TRBV7-2 and TRBJ1-6; TRBD1 is a possible D gene (6 bases). Trimming stripped 1 base from V and 14 bases from J, with 21 bases between. Germline values: CDR1 SGHTA, CDR2 FQGNSA. The CDR3 consists of 16 residues. Looking up the rest from reference TRBV7-2 and TRBJ1-6 gives the full variable domain: GAGVSQSPSNKVTEKGKDVELRCDPISGHTALYWYRQSLGQGLEFLIYFQGNSAPDKSGLPSDRFSAERTGGSVSTLTIQRTQQEDSAVYLCASSLVSSDRFNTLHFGNGTRLTVT.

The chain combines TRBV25-1 with TRBJ1-2; unclear D gene. V dropped 5 bases and J dropped 4 bases, with 14 bases sitting between them. In germline, CDR1 is MGHDK, CDR2 SYGVNS. The CDR3 covers 14 residues. The CDR3 reads CASSQRMGAYGYTF. As DNA, the CDR3 is TGTGCCAGCAGTCAAAGGATGGGAGCCTATGGCTACACCTTC.

This chain joins TRBV2 and TRBJ2-7, with 7 bases matching TRBD1. The V gene's germline CDR1 is SNHLY and CDR2 FYNNEI. This CDR3 is 15 amino acids long. The junction had 14 bases not matched to a gene; V was cut back by 6 bases and J by 6 bases. The chain's CDR3 is CASRMTQGEGAEQYF. Here the CDR3 DNA reads TGTGCCAGCAGAATGACACAGGGTGAGGGGGCCGAGCAGTACTTC.

Worth noting for this clone: At the DNA level, this CDR3 is encoded by other sequences in the same sample as well. The CDR3 coding sequence is TGCGCCAGCAGCTTGGGACAGGGTGATGAAAAACTGTTTTTT. It yields the protein CASSLGQGDEKLFF. This sequence joins TRBV5-1 and TRBJ1-4; 7 nucleotides agree with TRBD1. CDR1 and CDR2 (germline): SGHRS, YFSETQ. This CDR3 comprises 14 residues. V lost 0 bases, J lost 6 bases, and 2 bases stayed unmatched.

The J gene is TRBJ2-1, the V gene TRBV7-2; TRBD2 aligns across 11 bases. CDR3 length: 16 amino acids. CDR1 is SGHTA, CDR2 FQGNSA, per germline. The V segment lost 5 bases and the J segment 12 bases; nucleotides outside the gene matches: 15. The CDR3 sequence is CASSADPGLAAAGQFF. CDR3 nucleotides: TGTGCCAGCAGCGCTGACCCGGGACTAGCGGCTGCCGGGCAGTTCTTC.

With respect to this clone: A junction end diverges from the germline sequence, so it may reflect a read error. This chain links TRBV5-1 with TRBJ2-1; D not resolved. Germline V lookup: CDR1 SGHRS, CDR2 YFSETQ. The CDR3 spans 12 residues. CDR3 nucleotides: TGCGCCAGCAGCTTACCAGGCAATAAGCAGTTCTTC. Its translation is CASSLPGNKQFF.

This chain joins TRBV28 and TRBJ1-2; 7 bases map to TRBD1. Germline V gene lookup returns CDR1 MDHEN and CDR2 SYDVKM. J lost 9 bases, V lost 4 bases, and 8 bases had no gene match. This CDR3 has 13 residues. CDR3 amino acids: CASSYEGAGSYTF. The CDR3 coding sequence is TGTGCCAGCAGTTATGAGGGGGCAGGAAGCTACACCTTC.

The chain has TRBV7-8 and TRBJ1-2; D call uncertain. Germline V gene sequence: CDR1 SGHVS, CDR2 FQNEAQ. V lost 5 bases to trimming and J lost 7 bases, with 17 bases between them. The CDR3 runs to 14 residues. The CDR3 sequence is CASSREVGVSGYTF. The CDR3 DNA sequence: TGTGCCAGCAGCCGCGAGGTTGGGGTATCTGGCTACACCTTC.

The gene calls are TRBV7-2 and TRBJ1-1; D gene unclear. This CDR3 is built from 11 residues. Germline V gene lookup returns CDR1 SGHTA and CDR2 FQGNSA. Trimming left V 3 bases short and J 8 bases short, with 7 bases between. The CDR3 DNA reads as TGTGCCAGCAGCTTGGGTATAGAAGCTTTCTTT. This encodes CASSLGIEAFF.

This rearrangement joins TRBV6-6 to TRBJ2-5; D might be TRBD2 (5 bases). Germline CDR1 reads MNHNY; CDR2 reads SVGAGI (reference sequence). There are 15 residues in the CDR3. V lost 5 bases and J 5 bases, leaving 18 bases between the germline ends. The CDR3 here is CASSLGYSRRETQYF. The CDR3 coding sequence is TGTGCCAGCAGTCTGGGCTACAGCCGGAGGGAGACCCAGTACTTC.

The V gene is TRBV18, the J gene TRBJ2-7, with a weak D call TRBD1 (6 bases). The CDR3 sequence is 15 residues long. The germline gives CDR1 KGHSH, CDR2 LQKENI. Deletions cut 4 bases from V and 2 bases from J, with 15 bases between. CDR3 coding DNA: TGTGCCAGCTCACTCGGGACACCTGCCACCTACGAGCAGTACTTC. Amino acids: CASSLGTPATYEQYF.

The V gene is TRBV27, the J gene TRBJ2-7; no reliable D call. Germline CDR1 and CDR2: MNHEY and SMNVEV (reference sequence). The CDR3 runs to 13 residues. Trimming stripped 2 bases from V and 5 bases from J, with 10 bases between. CDR3 in DNA: TGTGCCAGCAGTTTAGGGTACCGGGACGAGCAGTACTTC. This codes for CASSLGYRDEQYF.

The rearrangement joins TRBV25-1 to TRBJ2-2; D is unclear. Germline lookup yields CDR1 MGHDK and CDR2 SYGVNS. V dropped 2 bases and J dropped 7 bases, with 11 bases sitting between them. The CDR3 has 14 amino acids. Written as DNA, the CDR3 is TGTGCCAGCAGTGAACAGGTGGGCGGCGGGGAGCTGTTTTTT. Translating gives CASSEQVGGGELFF.

The chain is built from TRBV9 and TRBJ2-7; D is perhaps TRBD1 (6 bases). The CDR3 covers 14 residues. Trimming took off 5 bases at V and 1 base at J, with 13 bases between the two ends. CDR1 is SGDLS and CDR2 is YYNGEE in the germline V gene. CDR3 nucleotide sequence: TGTGCCAGCAGTCATGACACAGGGTCCTACGAGCAGTACTTC. Translation: CASSHDTGSYEQYF.

Only a few counts were recorded for this clone. This chain uses TRBV9 with TRBJ1-1, with D possibly matching TRBD1 (5 bases). This CDR3 is 15 amino acids long. V was pared by 1 base and J by 2 bases, with 12 bases between. Looked up from germline, CDR1 is SGDLS and CDR2 is YYNGEE. The CDR3 loop is CASSVQGGTNTEAFF. CDR3 bases: TGTGCCAGCAGCGTACAGGGAGGAACTAACACTGAAGCTTTCTTT.

V is TRBV29-1 and J is TRBJ2-3; unclear D gene. Trimming left V 6 bases short and J 2 bases short, with 18 bases between. The CDR3 totals 15 residues. CDR1 and CDR2 from the germline V gene are SQVTM and ANQGSEA. This CDR3 is CSVCRSRALTDTQYF. CDR3 DNA: TGCAGCGTATGTAGATCAAGGGCGCTCACAGATACGCAGTATTTT.

The chain is built from TRBV2 and TRBJ2-2, with 8 bases fitting TRBD2. Germline V gene sequence: CDR1 SNHLY, CDR2 FYNNEI. The CDR3 runs 14 residues. V gave up 7 bases and J gave up 1 base; unmatched junction bases: 2. The CDR3 nucleotides read TGTGCCAGCAAGGCGGGGGGGAACACCGGGGAGCTGTTTTTT. It codes for CASKAGGNTGELFF.

The J gene is TRBJ2-7, the V gene TRBV30; no clear D. Germline CDR1 reads GTSNPN; CDR2 reads SVGIG (reference sequence). The CDR3 contains 13 residues. The V end lost 0 bases, the J end lost 4 bases, and 10 bases lay between the germline ends. CDR3 sequence (DNA): TGTGCCTGGAGTGTAGGATTATTATACGAGCAGTACTTC. Translating gives CAWSVGLLYEQYF.

The rearrangement uses TRBV5-1 and TRBJ2-7; D is possibly TRBD1 (6 bases). V was shortened by 0 bases and J by 3 bases, with 13 bases between the two germline ends. Germline CDR1 and CDR2: SGHRS and YFSETQ. The CDR3 extends over 15 amino acids. The CDR3 coding sequence is TGCGCCAGCAGCTTGGGCCAAACAGGGCTCTACGAGCAGTACTTC. It yields the protein CASSLGQTGLYEQYF.

The chain employs TRBV18 and TRBJ2-1; D is perhaps TRBD2 (6 bases). V was clipped by 3 bases and J by 0 bases, with 21 bases between them. This CDR3 has 19 residues. Germline assignment: CDR1 KGHSH and CDR2 LQKENI. The CDR3 here is CASSPNLGLPGSSYNEQFF. For the CDR3, the DNA is TGTGCCAGCTCACCTAACCTCGGACTACCAGGGAGCTCCTACAATGAGCAGTTCTTC. Drawing the rest from reference TRBV18 and TRBJ2-1, the complete variable domain is NAGVMQNPRHLVRRRGQEARLRCSPMKGHSHVYWYRQLPEEGLKFMVYLQKENIIDESGMPKERFSAEFPKEGPSILRIQQVVRGDSAAYFCASSPNLGLPGSSYNEQFFGPGTRLTVL.

The V call is TRBV5-4, the J call TRBJ2-5; D may be TRBD1 or TRBD2 (6 bases each). The ends were cut back, 3 bases at V and 5 bases at J, with 17 bases in the middle. Looked up from germline, CDR1 is SGHNT and CDR2 is YYREEE (reference sequence). CDR3 length: 15 amino acids. CDR3 sequence (DNA): TGTGCCAGCAGCTCACAGGGAGGTGGGGAGGAGACCCAGTACTTC. Translation: CASSSQGGGEETQYF.

The chain employs TRBV4-2 and TRBJ2-1, with 9 bases lining up with TRBD2. With V trimmed by 3 bases and J by 10 bases, 7 bases remained unmatched. CDR1 and CDR2 from the germline V gene are LGHNA and YNFKEQ. The CDR3 totals 14 residues. CDR3 sequence: CASSQGLARREQFF. CDR3 nucleotide sequence: TGTGCCAGCAGCCAGGGACTAGCCCGAAGGGAGCAGTTCTTC.

The genes are TRBV29-1 and TRBJ2-1; no reliable D call. The V gene lost 1 base and the J gene lost 6 bases, with 13 bases spanning the gap. The CDR3 is 14 amino acids. The V gene's germline CDR1 is SQVTM and CDR2 ANQGSEA. The CDR3 sequence: CSVEGRTRRNEQFF. The CDR3 DNA follows: TGCAGCGTTGAAGGGCGGACCCGTCGCAATGAGCAGTTCTTC.

This rearrangement joins TRBV28 to TRBJ2-2; D possibly uses TRBD1 or TRBD2 (5 bases each). CDR1 MDHEN and CDR2 SYDVKM come from the germline V gene. This CDR3 is built from 14 residues. The CDR3 sequence is CAATRETNTGELFF. Here the CDR3 DNA reads TGTGCGGCCACCAGGGAGACGAACACCGGGGAGCTGTTTTTT.

This clone was counted once. The rearrangement joins TRBV27 to TRBJ1-5; 8 bases match TRBD1. The V gene end was trimmed by 3 bases and the J gene end by 6 bases; junction bases not matched to a gene: 7. The CDR3 consists of 15 residues. Germline V gives CDR1 MNHEY, CDR2 SMNVEV (reference sequence). As DNA, the CDR3 is TGTGCCAGCAGTTTCCTAACAGGGGGGGGTCAGCCCCAGCATTTT. It specifies CASSFLTGGGQPQHF.